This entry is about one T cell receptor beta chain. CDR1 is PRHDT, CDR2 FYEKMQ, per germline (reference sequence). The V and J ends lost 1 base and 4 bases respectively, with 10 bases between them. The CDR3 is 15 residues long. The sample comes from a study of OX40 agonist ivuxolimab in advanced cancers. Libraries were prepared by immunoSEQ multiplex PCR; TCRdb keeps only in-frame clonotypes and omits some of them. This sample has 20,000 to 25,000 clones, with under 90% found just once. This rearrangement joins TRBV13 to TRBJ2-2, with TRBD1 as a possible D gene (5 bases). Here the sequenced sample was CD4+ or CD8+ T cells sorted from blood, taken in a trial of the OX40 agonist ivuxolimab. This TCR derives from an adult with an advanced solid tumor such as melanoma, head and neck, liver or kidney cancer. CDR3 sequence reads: CASSLDDSTTGELFF. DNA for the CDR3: TGTGCCAGCAGCTTAGACGACAGCACCACCGGGGAGCTGTTTTTT.